These 27 T cell receptor beta chains originate from one sample sequenced in a study of radiation and T cells in renal cell carcinoma. Described time point: blood 4 weeks post-SBRT, at nephrectomy. The treatment is: 15 Gy SBRT to primary tumor, nephrectomy 4 weeks later. The table came from immunoSEQ multiplex PCR; TCRdb's copy has only in-frame clones and leaves some out. The sample has 65,000 or so clones, around 80% seen once. The specimen comprised blood, sampled from a patient whose treatment included radiotherapy and nephrectomy. These receptors were obtained from a man aged 55-75 years with renal cell carcinoma.

The rearrangement joins TRBV29-1 to TRBJ2-1, with TRBD2 identical over 8 bases. Germline V CDR1 and CDR2: SQVTM, ANQGSEA. This CDR3 is 15 amino acids long. The ends lost 1 base at V and 2 bases at J; junction bases unmatched: 4. Here the CDR3 DNA reads TGCAGCGTTGAAGCGCAGCGGGGGACCTACAATGAGCAGTTCTTC. As protein: CSVEAQRGTYNEQFF.

The chain links TRBV30 to TRBJ2-5, with 7 bases that match TRBD2. The germline V gene encodes CDR1 GTSNPN and CDR2 SVGIG (reference sequence). V lost 3 bases and J lost 3; bases outside the gene matches: 7. This CDR3 contains 14 residues. The CDR3 reads CAWRRSGGEETQYF. The CDR3 bases are TGTGCCTGGAGAAGATCGGGGGGTGAAGAGACCCAGTACTTC.

This sequence joins TRBV10-1 and TRBJ2-2; maybe TRBD1 (5 bases). The length of the CDR3 is 14 residues. Trimming removed 7 bases at V and 4 bases at J, with 13 bases between. Germline CDR1 is WNHNN and CDR2 is SYGVQD (reference sequence). DNA for the CDR3: TGCGCCAGCAATGGGGCGCTCGGCACCGGGGAGCTGTTTTTT. As protein: CASNGALGTGELFF.

The rearrangement links TRBV29-1 to TRBJ2-1; the D gene is possibly TRBD1 (5 bases). Germline CDR1 SQVTM, CDR2 ANQGSEA. The CDR3 runs 13 residues. V lost 4 bases and J 2 bases, leaving 9 bases between the germline ends. The DNA of the CDR3 is TGCAGCGTTGCTCTCAGGGCCTACAATGAGCAGTTCTTC. This gives the protein CSVALRAYNEQFF.

The V call is TRBV19, the J call TRBJ1-6; possibly TRBD1 for D (6 bases). The CDR3 spans 16 residues. The germline CDR1 and CDR2 sequences are LNHDA and SQIVND (reference sequence). V gave up 6 bases and J gave up 4 bases, with 16 bases separating them. CDR3 protein: CASSRGGPNYNSPLHF. The CDR3 coding sequence is TGTGCCAGTAGCCGGGGGGGCCCTAATTATAATTCACCCCTCCACTTT.

This rearrangement joins TRBV10-1 to TRBJ2-2; 8 positions match TRBD1. The CDR3 length is 14 residues. Germline V gives CDR1 WNHNN, CDR2 SYGVQD (reference sequence). Trimming took 2 bases from V and 6 from J; bases not matched to a gene: 2. CDR3 residues: CASSEGRGPGELFF. CDR3 coding DNA: TGCGCCAGCAGTGAGGGCAGGGGGCCCGGGGAGCTGTTTTTT.

The chain links TRBV30 to TRBJ2-2; 7 bases fit TRBD2. The CDR3 sequence is 14 residues long. Germline trimming cut 0 bases from V and 4 bases from J; bases unmatched to any gene: 2. CDR1 is GTSNPN and CDR2 is SVGIG in the germline V gene (reference sequence). The CDR3 spells CAWSVSGATGELFF. The CDR3 region has the DNA TGTGCCTGGAGTGTGAGCGGGGCCACCGGGGAGCTGTTTTTT.

The genes are TRBV4-3 and TRBJ1-5; TRBD1 is a possible D gene (6 bases). V lost 0 bases and J lost 1, with 7 bases in between. The CDR3 is made up of 15 amino acids. Germline CDR1 is LGHNA and CDR2 is YSLEER. The CDR3 loop reads CASSQEGGSNQPQHF. In nucleotides, the CDR3 is TGCGCCAGCAGCCAAGAGGGGGGCAGCAATCAGCCCCAGCATTTT.

The chain carries TRBV7-9 and TRBJ2-3; D remains unclear. The germline V gene has CDR1 SEHNR and CDR2 FQNEAQ (reference sequence). V was trimmed by 2 bases and J by 3 bases, leaving 15 bases between them. There are 16 residues in the CDR3. CDR3 bases: TGTGCCAGCAGCTTATATGGCTCTGGGGAAACAGATACGCAGTATTTT. It encodes CASSLYGSGETDTQYF.

By share, this clone counts as medium-sized. Other DNA sequences in the same sample also yield this CDR3. CDR3 in DNA: TGTGCCAGTAGTATCGGGGGGCATACGCAGTATTTT. Protein: CASSIGGHTQYF. The chain employs TRBV19 and TRBJ2-3, with D maybe TRBD2 (7 bases). V lost 3 bases to trimming and J lost 7 bases, with 8 bases between them. Per germline, CDR1 LNHDA and CDR2 SQIVND (reference sequence). This CDR3 region has 12 residues.

The rearrangement joins TRBV19 to TRBJ2-1; D perhaps matches TRBD2 (6 bases). Trimming took 3 bases from V and 3 from J, leaving 12 bases between them. Germline lookup yields CDR1 LNHDA and CDR2 SQIVND (reference sequence). The CDR3 covers 15 residues. CDR3 loop: CASSIGLRGYNEQFF. Written as DNA, the CDR3 is TGTGCCAGTAGTATCGGTCTGCGGGGCTACAATGAGCAGTTCTTC.

The chain is built from TRBV18 and TRBJ2-1, with TRBD2 identical over 13 bases. The length of the CDR3 is 16 residues. V shed 6 bases, J shed 5 bases, and the junction held 7 bases outside the gene matches. Per germline, CDR1 KGHSH and CDR2 LQKENI. CDR3 nucleotides: TGTGCCAGCTCCCCCGGGACTAGCGGGATTAACAATGAGCAGTTCTTC. This codes for CASSPGTSGINNEQFF.

V is TRBV19 and J is TRBJ1-1, with D uncertain. The V gene lost 4 bases and the J gene lost 1 base, with 19 bases spanning the gap. Germline CDR1 reads LNHDA; CDR2 reads SQIVND (reference sequence). There are 17 residues in the CDR3. The CDR3, as DNA: TGTGCCAGTAGTACCCGTCGATCAGCCTCTTCGAACACTGAAGCTTTCTTT. It codes for CASSTRRSASSNTEAFF.

This clone was seen a single time. V and J are TRBV10-2 and TRBJ1-2, with 9 bases fitting TRBD1. With V trimmed by 5 bases and J by 8 bases, 6 bases remained unmatched. The CDR3 runs to 13 residues. Germline V gene lookup returns CDR1 WSHSY and CDR2 SAAADI. The CDR3 sequence is CASSWTGAGGYTF. The CDR3 nucleotides are TGCGCCAGCAGTTGGACAGGGGCGGGGGGCTACACCTTC.

The V gene is TRBV7-2, the J gene TRBJ1-5; 12 bases are a match to TRBD1. Per germline, CDR1 SGHTA and CDR2 FQGNSA. This CDR3 is 17 amino acids long. The ends lost 2 bases at V and 3 bases at J; junction bases unmatched: 5. The CDR3 coding sequence is TGTGCCAGCAGCTTAAAGGGACAGGGGGCTGACAATCAGCCCCAGCATTTT. Protein sequence: CASSLKGQGADNQPQHF.

The V gene is TRBV27, the J gene TRBJ2-1, with 9 bases that match TRBD1. Germline-derived CDR1 and CDR2 are MNHEY and SMNVEV (reference sequence). This CDR3 comprises 14 residues. Germline trimming cut 6 bases from V and 12 bases from J; bases unmatched to any gene: 12. CDR3 nucleotides: TGTGCCAGCAGCCCTGGGGGACAGGGTTTTCGGCAGTTCTTC. It is translated as CASSPGGQGFRQFF.

This clone was counted a few times. J is TRBJ1-2 and V is TRBV7-8; D is ambiguous. The CDR3 is made up of 16 amino acids. In germline, CDR1 is SGHVS, CDR2 FQNEAQ. Trimming took off 1 base at V and 8 bases at J, with 20 bases between the two ends. The DNA of the CDR3 is TGTGCCAGCAGCTTAGATAACGGCCCCGCACGAGACGGCTACACCTTC. Translated: CASSLDNGPARDGYTF.

V is TRBV25-1 and J is TRBJ2-1; TRBD1 agrees at 7 bases. Looked up from germline, CDR1 is MGHDK and CDR2 is SYGVNS. The V and J ends lost 3 bases and 11 bases, in that order; junction bases with no gene match: 1. The CDR3 is made up of 11 amino acids. CDR3 loop: CASSEDRKQFF. The CDR3, as DNA: TGTGCCAGCAGTGAGGACAGGAAGCAGTTCTTC.

The rearrangement links TRBV19 to TRBJ2-7, with 7 positions matching TRBD1. The CDR3 covers 15 residues. The germline gives CDR1 LNHDA, CDR2 SQIVND (reference sequence). The junction had 11 bases not matched to a gene; V was cut back by 5 bases and J by 4 bases. CDR3 DNA sequence: TGTGCCAGTAGTGGACAGGCTACAACCGAGTACGAGCAGTACTTC. This encodes CASSGQATTEYEQYF. The entire variable domain, with the rest obtained from reference TRBV19 and TRBJ2-7, is as follows: DGGITQSPKYLFRKEGQNVTLSCEQNLNHDAMYWYRQDPGQGLRLIYYSQIVNDFQKGDIAEGYSVSREKKESFPLTVTSAQKNPTAFYLCASSGQATTEYEQYFGPGTRLTVT.

This chain joins TRBV7-8 and TRBJ1-6; D might be TRBD1 (6 bases). The CDR3 contains 16 residues. The germline CDR1 and CDR2 sequences are SGHVS and FQNEAQ. V was cut by 10 bases and J by 10 bases, with 26 bases left in between. In DNA form, the CDR3 reads TGTGCCACCTCCCCTCGGGGGGCAGGGTTGGGATCACCCCTCCACTTT. The encoded protein is CATSPRGAGLGSPLHF.

The chain uses TRBV2 and TRBJ2-3, with TRBD2 identical over 7 bases. Trimming cost V 6 bases and J 3 bases; bases outside gene matches: 6. Germline V gene data show CDR1 as SNHLY and CDR2 as FYNNEI. CDR3 size: 14 residues. The CDR3 spells CASSVTSATDTQYF. CDR3 DNA sequence: TGTGCCAGCAGCGTAACTAGCGCAACAGATACGCAGTATTTT.

This sequence joins TRBV7-3 and TRBJ2-1, with TRBD2 matching 8 bases. The CDR3 has 17 residues. J was trimmed by 4 bases and V by 0 bases; bases with no gene match: 8. Germline-derived CDR1 and CDR2 are SGHTA and FQGTGA. CDR3 coding DNA: TGTGCCAGCAGCTTAACGGGGGTAGCGGGGCCGTACAATGAGCAGTTCTTC. Residues: CASSLTGVAGPYNEQFF.

On this clone: The conserved closing phenylalanine or tryptophan is absent in this CDR3, likely reflecting a read error. This chain uses TRBV4-3 with TRBJ1-2, with D maybe TRBD1 (6 bases). Trimming stripped 0 bases from V and 1 base from J, with 15 bases between. In germline, CDR1 is LGHNA, CDR2 YSLEER. The CDR3 is 17 residues long. The CDR3 DNA reads TGCGCCAGCAGCCAAGATTCGGCGGGGGGCAATAACTATGGCTACACCTCC. Translated: CASSQDSAGGNNYGYTS.

This chain uses TRBV5-1 with TRBJ2-1; D is possibly TRBD2 (6 bases). This CDR3 contains 16 residues. The V gene lost 2 bases and the J gene lost 9 bases, with 21 bases spanning the gap. CDR1 is SGHRS and CDR2 is YFSETQ in the germline V gene. CDR3 amino acids: CASSLTTAREFGEQFF. The CDR3 DNA reads as TGCGCCAGCAGCTTAACGACAGCGCGGGAATTCGGTGAGCAGTTCTTC.

The V gene is TRBV5-4, the J gene TRBJ1-3; D is perhaps TRBD1 (6 bases). V was cut by 4 bases and J by 0 bases, with 14 bases left in between. The CDR3 totals 16 residues. Germline CDR1 SGHNT, CDR2 YYREEE (reference sequence). The CDR3 nucleotides are TGTGCCAGCAGCAGGGACATACAGTCCTCTGGAAACACCATATATTTT. Its protein is CASSRDIQSSGNTIYF.

This clone was found a few times. The V call is TRBV30, the J call TRBJ1-1; 8 nucleotides align to TRBD1. J lost 0 bases, V lost 5 bases, and 8 bases had no gene match. This CDR3 has 15 residues. CDR1 GTSNPN and CDR2 SVGIG come from the germline V gene (reference sequence). The CDR3 here is CAWGRGQGLNTEAFF. The CDR3 nucleotides are TGTGCCTGGGGCCGAGGACAGGGCCTGAACACTGAAGCTTTCTTT.

The chain carries TRBV4-3 and TRBJ2-5; 9 bases are a match to TRBD2. The CDR3 sequence is 18 residues long. The trim removed 0 bases at V and 4 bases at J, leaving 12 bases unmatched. Germline V gene lookup returns CDR1 LGHNA and CDR2 YSLEER. CDR3 nucleotides: TGCGCCAGCAGCCAAGATATGGGGCGGGGGGGCCTTGGAGAGACCCAGTACTTC. Translated, it gives CASSQDMGRGGLGETQYF.